A single sample is the source of the 28 T cell receptor beta chains below, sequenced in a study of CD8 T cells in Susac syndrome. RNA totalling roughly 0.5 to 1 ug underwent reverse transcription with random hexamers. Each CDR3 protein is one row after TCRdb ran MiXCR on the immunoSEQ multiplex PCR reads. The sample holds 150,000 or so distinct CDR3 sequences; 90% to 95% are singletons and the top ten take 0.065% to 0.1%. The sequenced sample was CD4+ T cells from PBMCs. The receptors come from a human donor in good health.

The chain uses TRBV10-3 and TRBJ2-1; D gene unclear. The germline V and J ends were trimmed by 2 bases and 5 bases, with 7 bases remaining between them. Germline assignment: CDR1 ENHRY and CDR2 SYGVKD. CDR3 length: 13 amino acids. This chain's CDR3 is CAISEPVDNEQFF. The CDR3 DNA follows: TGTGCCATCAGTGAGCCAGTGGACAATGAGCAGTTCTTC.

The V gene is TRBV28, the J gene TRBJ2-7; 8 bases fit TRBD1. The trim removed 3 bases at V and 4 bases at J, leaving 11 bases unmatched. The CDR3 totals 16 residues. CDR1 MDHEN and CDR2 SYDVKM come from the germline V gene. The CDR3 sequence: CASSFNLRGLGYEQYF. DNA for the CDR3: TGTGCCAGCAGTTTCAACCTCAGGGGGCTAGGATACGAGCAGTACTTC.

V and J are TRBV7-2 and TRBJ1-2, with a possible D match to TRBD1 (5 bases). The CDR3 has 16 residues. The germline V and J ends were trimmed by 5 bases and 4 bases, with 20 bases remaining between them. Germline V gives CDR1 SGHTA, CDR2 FQGNSA. The CDR3: CASSLFAGRTSYGYTF. CDR3 nucleotide sequence: TGTGCCAGCAGCCTGTTTGCAGGGAGGACCTCCTATGGCTACACCTTC. Together with reference TRBV7-2 and TRBJ1-2, the CDR3 gives the full variable domain: GAGVSQSPSNKVTEKGKDVELRCDPISGHTALYWYRQSLGQGLEFLIYFQGNSAPDKSGLPSDRFSAERTGGSVSTLTIQRTQQEDSAVYLCASSLFAGRTSYGYTFGSGTRLTVV.

The chain joins TRBV7-9 to TRBJ1-2; possibly TRBD1 for D (6 bases). Germline V lookup: CDR1 SEHNR, CDR2 FQNEAQ (reference sequence). The CDR3 extends over 14 amino acids. Between the trimmed V and J ends, which lost 0 bases and 1 base, there was a span of 6 bases. CDR3: CASSLAGHNYGYTF. CDR3 DNA: TGTGCCAGCAGCTTAGCGGGACATAACTATGGCTACACCTTC.

This clonotype has only one observation. This chain's CDR3 is CASSRTGRTEAFF. The CDR3 DNA follows: TGTGCCAGCAGCCGAACGGGGCGAACTGAAGCTTTCTTT. The rearrangement links TRBV14 to TRBJ1-1; tentatively, D is TRBD1 (5 bases). The CDR3 runs to 13 residues. Germline-derived CDR1 and CDR2 are SGHDN and FVKESK. Trimming pared 4 bases from V and 5 bases from J, leaving 11 bases between.

The chain couples TRBV6-4 to TRBJ2-7, with 11 bases that match TRBD1. Per germline, CDR1 MRHNA and CDR2 SNTAGT. There are 14 residues in the CDR3. V gave up 4 bases and J gave up 6 bases; unmatched junction bases: 5. For the CDR3, the DNA is TGTGCCAGCAGTGCCGGGACAGGGGGAGGCGAGCAGTACTTC. It is translated as CASSAGTGGGEQYF.

The chain carries TRBV30 and TRBJ2-3, with 7 bases fitting TRBD1. Germline assignment: CDR1 GTSNPN and CDR2 SVGIG (reference sequence). This CDR3 contains 13 residues. The J segment lost 4 bases and the V segment lost 1 base, leaving 2 bases of the junction unmatched. In DNA form, the CDR3 reads TGTGCCTGGAGTGACAGGGGACCAGATACGCAGTATTTT. Translated, it gives CAWSDRGPDTQYF.

The rearrangement links TRBV12-5 to TRBJ1-5, with a possible D match to TRBD1 (6 bases). The germline gives CDR1 LGHNT, CDR2 FRNRAP. Between the trimmed V and J ends, which lost 6 bases and 1 base, there was a span of 13 bases. The CDR3 sequence is 15 residues long. The CDR3 nucleotides read TGTGCTAGTGGGGGGGGCAGTACCAGCAATCAGCCCCAGCATTTT. It is translated as CASGGGSTSNQPQHF.

The gene calls are TRBV3-1 and TRBJ1-5; 9 bases fit TRBD1. This CDR3 has 15 amino acids. Trimming at V came to 1 base and at J to 4 bases, leaving 2 bases not matched to a gene. Per the germline V gene, CDR1 is LGHDT and CDR2 is YNNKEL (reference sequence). Here the CDR3 DNA reads TGTGCCAGCAGCCAAGGTGGACAGGGGAATCAGCCCCAGCATTTT. Amino acids: CASSQGGQGNQPQHF.

CDR3 amino acids: CASSTPGNTGELFF. CDR3 nucleotides: TGTGCCAGCAGTACGCCCGGGAACACCGGGGAGCTGTTTTTT. This chain uses TRBV6-7 with TRBJ2-2; no clear D gene. TRBV6-7 is an ORF; its function is uncertain. The CDR3 has 14 residues. V lost 5 bases and J lost 1, with 8 bases in between.

This sequence joins TRBV30 and TRBJ2-5; no definite D call. V was shortened by 2 bases and J by 2 bases, with 3 bases between the two germline ends. Germline-derived CDR1 and CDR2 are GTSNPN and SVGIG (reference sequence). This CDR3 comprises 11 residues. In DNA, the CDR3 is TGTGCCTGGAGTCCTCAAGAGACCCAGTACTTC. It is translated as CAWSPQETQYF. The full variable domain, in which reference TRBV30 and TRBJ2-5 provide the parts outside the CDR3, is SQTIHQWPATLVQPVGSPLSLECTVEGTSNPNLYWYRQAAGRGLQLLFYSVGIGQISSEVPQNLSASRPQDRQFILSSKKLLLSDSGFYLCAWSPQETQYFGPGTRLLVL.

V and J are TRBV18 and TRBJ2-3; D possibly corresponds to TRBD2 (6 bases). Germline V gene sequence: CDR1 KGHSH, CDR2 LQKENI. V lost 5 bases and J lost 5, with 11 bases in between. The CDR3 covers 13 residues. DNA of the CDR3: TGTGCCAGCTCAACTCTAGCGAGAGATACGCAGTATTTT. This encodes CASSTLARDTQYF.

V usage is TRBV5-1 and J usage is TRBJ2-7, with 9 bases identical to TRBD2. The V gene's germline CDR1 is SGHRS and CDR2 YFSETQ. V shed 2 bases, J shed 6 bases, and the junction held 9 bases outside the gene matches. The CDR3 spans 15 residues. CDR3 bases: TGCGCCAGCAGCTTCGTGGCTAGCGGGGTTGGCGAGCAGTACTTC. Protein: CASSFVASGVGEQYF. Full variable domain (rest looked up from reference TRBV5-1 and TRBJ2-7): KAGVTQTPRYLIKTRGQQVTLSCSPISGHRSVSWYQQTPGQGLQFLFEYFSETQRNKGNFPGRFSGRQFSNSRSEMNVSTLELGDSALYLCASSFVASGVGEQYFGPGTRLTVT.

The CDR3 region is CASSPYERPYEQYF. The CDR3 nucleotides are TGTGCCAGCAGCCCCTATGAGCGACCCTACGAGCAGTACTTC. V is TRBV11-3 and J is TRBJ2-7; D gene ambiguous. The CDR3 is 14 amino acids. Germline assignment: CDR1 SGHNT and CDR2 YENEEA. Trimming took 5 bases from V and 2 from J, leaving 13 bases between them. Full variable domain (rest looked up from reference TRBV11-3 and TRBJ2-7): EAGVVQSPRYKIIEKKQPVAFWCNPISGHNTLYWYLQNLGQGPELLIRYENEEAVDDSQLPKDRFSAERLKGVDSTLKIQPAELGDSAVYLCASSPYERPYEQYFGPGTRLTVT.

For the CDR3, the DNA is TGTGCCAGCAGTACGGGCCTGGCCCCTTATGGCTACACCTTC. This codes for CASSTGLAPYGYTF. The chain links TRBV2 to TRBJ1-2; D gene ambiguous. Germline V gives CDR1 SNHLY, CDR2 FYNNEI. V was cut by 5 bases and J by 5 bases, with 15 bases left in between. CDR3 length: 14 residues.

The chain employs TRBV28 and TRBJ1-3; the D is unclear. V was cut by 6 bases and J by 2 bases, with 11 bases left in between. The CDR3 totals 14 residues. Germline CDR1 MDHEN, CDR2 SYDVKM. CDR3 amino acids: CASSGPSTGNTIYF. CDR3 DNA sequence: TGTGCCAGCAGCGGGCCCTCCACTGGAAACACCATATATTTT.

The gene calls are TRBV6-4 and TRBJ2-3, with 11 bases matching TRBD2. Unmatched junction bases numbered 1, after V lost 0 bases and J lost 2 bases. The CDR3 spans 16 residues. Germline values: CDR1 MRHNA, CDR2 SNTAGT. The CDR3 protein is CASSDSSGGATDTQYF. The CDR3 nucleotides are TGTGCCAGCAGTGACTCTAGCGGGGGGGCCACAGATACGCAGTATTTT.

V is TRBV7-9 and J is TRBJ1-5; D is ambiguous. The CDR3 totals 13 residues. Germline V gene sequence: CDR1 SEHNR, CDR2 FQNEAQ (reference sequence). Trimming cost V 4 bases and J 7 bases, with 11 bases left between them. The CDR3: CASSSGEDQPQHF. CDR3 in DNA: TGTGCCAGCAGCTCCGGGGAAGACCAGCCCCAGCATTTT.

CDR3 protein: CASSRTSGWQYF. The CDR3, as DNA: TGTGCCAGCAGTAGGACTAGTGGTTGGCAGTACTTC. J is TRBJ2-7 and V is TRBV2, with 7 bases fitting TRBD2. Trimming removed 5 bases from V and 9 bases from J; junction bases left unmatched: 7. Germline V gene data show CDR1 as SNHLY and CDR2 as FYNNEI. The CDR3 loop spans 12 amino acids.

Written as DNA, the CDR3 is TGTGCCAGCAGTTACAGGGCCTTGAACACCGGGGAGCTGTTTTTT. It translates to CASSYRALNTGELFF. The rearrangement joins TRBV28 to TRBJ2-2; D might be TRBD1 (6 bases). The ends were cut back, 4 bases at V and 1 base at J, with 10 bases in the middle. The CDR3 totals 15 residues. Germline-derived CDR1 and CDR2 are MDHEN and SYDVKM.

The J gene is TRBJ2-1, the V gene TRBV20-1; 14 nucleotides agree with TRBD2. With V trimmed by 4 bases and J by 0 bases, 5 bases remained unmatched. The CDR3 sequence is 17 residues long. Germline V lookup: CDR1 DFQATT, CDR2 SNEGSKA (reference sequence). CDR3 DNA sequence: TGCAGTGCTAAGGGACTAGCGGGGGCCAGCTCCTACAATGAGCAGTTCTTC. It codes for CSAKGLAGASSYNEQFF.

The gene calls are TRBV6-5 and TRBJ1-2; D call uncertain. This CDR3 comprises 14 residues. The germline V gene has CDR1 MNHEY and CDR2 SVGAGI. V lost 2 bases, J lost 4 bases, and 11 bases lay in between. The CDR3, as DNA: TGTGCCAGCAGTTACCGGTCAGGAGCCTATGGCTACACCTTC. Its translation: CASSYRSGAYGYTF.

The chain links TRBV28 to TRBJ2-7; D may be TRBD2 (5 bases). Germline CDR1 reads MDHEN; CDR2 reads SYDVKM. The ends were cut back, 0 bases at V and 4 bases at J, with 10 bases in the middle. The CDR3 has 14 amino acids. CDR3 amino acids: CASSLWGSVYEQYF. DNA of the CDR3: TGTGCCAGCAGTTTATGGGGGAGCGTGTACGAGCAGTACTTC. Full variable domain (rest looked up from reference TRBV28 and TRBJ2-7): DVKVTQSSRYLVKRTGEKVFLECVQDMDHENMFWYRQDPGLGLRLIYFSYDVKMKEKGDIPEGYSVSREKKERFSLILESASTNQTSMYLCASSLWGSVYEQYFGPGTRLTVT.

This chain links TRBV20-1 with TRBJ1-3; TRBD1 might be the D (5 bases). The ends were cut back, 3 bases at V and 0 bases at J, with 12 bases in the middle. The CDR3 is 15 amino acids. CDR1 and CDR2 (germline): DFQATT, SNEGSKA (reference sequence). CDR3 DNA: TGCAGTGCTAGCCAGGGCCAGAGCTCTGGAAACACCATATATTTT. Protein product: CSASQGQSSGNTIYF.

The V and J genes are TRBV7-2 and TRBJ1-6; a possible D gene is TRBD1 (6 bases). CDR3 length equals 15 residues. Trimming left V 5 bases short and J 6 bases short, with 14 bases between. CDR1 is SGHTA and CDR2 is FQGNSA in the germline V gene. CDR3 coding DNA: TGTGCCAGCAGCCCCCGAGGGGGTAGTAATTCACCCCTCCACTTT. Translated, it gives CASSPRGGSNSPLHF.

This rearrangement joins TRBV24-1 to TRBJ2-7; possibly TRBD1 or TRBD2 for D (5 bases each). Germline V gene lookup returns CDR1 KGHDR and CDR2 SFDVKD. The V end lost 2 bases, the J end lost 3 bases, and 19 bases lay between the germline ends. The CDR3 sequence is 17 residues long. DNA of the CDR3: TGTGCCACCAGTGATTCCAAACCCCATCCTGGGGGCTACGAGCAGTACTTC. Its translation: CATSDSKPHPGGYEQYF.

The V gene is TRBV7-2, the J gene TRBJ2-1, with TRBD2 matching 8 bases. The CDR3 consists of 15 residues. The ends lost 8 bases at V and 4 bases at J; junction bases unmatched: 10. The germline CDR1 and CDR2 sequences are SGHTA and FQGNSA. CDR3 sequence reads: CASHPSLAGYNEQFF. CDR3 DNA sequence: TGTGCCAGCCACCCCTCGTTAGCGGGATACAATGAGCAGTTCTTC.

This clonotype was counted a single time. This chain joins TRBV4-3 and TRBJ2-3; D possibly uses TRBD1 or TRBD2 (5 bases each). The CDR3 runs 17 residues. The germline V gene has CDR1 LGHNA and CDR2 YSLEER. With 0 bases removed from V and 0 bases from J, the gap between germline ends came to 13 bases. CDR3 loop: CASSQDRGGSSTDTQYF. CDR3 nucleotides: TGCGCCAGCAGCCAAGATCGGGGCGGCTCGAGCACAGATACGCAGTATTTT.